This T cell receptor beta chain came from a study of blood T cell repertoires in COVID-19. Study summary: Sites in the United States, Italy and Spain provided acute and convalescent COVID-19 samples. From T cells, B-cell-depleted T cells, or PBMCs came the material, which was cDNA or gDNA.

Germline assignment: CDR1 SGHRS and CDR2 YFSETQ. The CDR3 length is 16 residues. Trimming took 0 bases from V and 6 from J; bases not matched to a gene: 6. How the authors handled the data: Reference gene primer amplification gave nucleated cell count estimates. Assay used: immunoSEQ multiplex PCR; TCRdb lists only in-frame clones, some missing. V and J calls and clone size are those listed in that table; D and trimming were worked out from the DNA. The repertoire consists of more than 200,000 clones, with about 86% occurring once and the leading ten covering over 2%. This sequence was found in a woman between 50 and 59 years old with acute or convalescent COVID-19. Sequencing was performed on peripheral blood. This chain connects TRBV5-1 to TRBJ1-1; 12 bases fit TRBD1. Written as DNA, the CDR3 is TGCGCCAGCAGCTTGGATTGGGACAGGGGGCGTTCTGAAGCTTTCTTT. As protein: CASSLDWDRGRSEAFF. The whole variable domain, remainder taken from reference TRBV5-1 and TRBJ1-1, is KAGVTQTPRYLIKTRGQQVTLSCSPISGHRSVSWYQQTPGQGLQFLFEYFSETQRNKGNFPGRFSGRQFSNSRSEMNVSTLELGDSALYLCASSLDWDRGRSEAFFGQGTRLTVV.